Reported below is one T cell receptor beta chain. Antigen unknown. This record comes from a study of cytomegalovirus exposure and HLA in healthy donors. Findings and caveats of the study: An analysis was carried out at a later point. It showed that HLA-associated TCR beta chains were more clonally expanded than equally common non-associated chains.

This CDR3 region has 13 residues. Germline values: CDR1 SGDLS, CDR2 YYNGEE. V was trimmed by 4 bases and J by 5 bases, leaving 10 bases between them. PCR involved 60 Vbeta and 13 Jbeta primers. This table comes from immunoSEQ multiplex PCR, and its TCRdb copy is limited to in-frame clones, with some not included. The repertoire holds 80,000 to 95,000 clones, with under 80% as singletons. The TCR was taken from a man aged 18 to 30 in good health and CMV-seropositive. Input material: PBMCs. The V and J genes are TRBV9 and TRBJ2-1; a weak D match, TRBD1 (5 bases). DNA of the CDR3: TGTGCCAGCAGCTTGGGGCGCGACAATGAGCAGTTCTTC. Its protein product is CASSLGRDNEQFF. The full variable domain, in which reference TRBV9 and TRBJ2-1 provide the parts outside the CDR3, is DSGVTQTPKHLITATGQRVTLRCSPRSGDLSVYWYQQSLDQGLQFLIQYYNGEERAKGNILERFSAQQFPDLHSELNLSSLELGDSALYFCASSLGRDNEQFFGPGTRLTVL.